The rows below give T cell receptor beta chains drawn from one sample of a study of monozygotic twins with inflammatory bowel disease. Using the 5' RACE reads, TCRdb records one entry per CDR3 protein without DNA. This sample's table reports around 410,000 distinct CDR3 sequences. Sample: blood. The receptors shown here come from a human donor with ulcerative colitis or Crohn's disease, or a healthy co-twin of an affected twin (not recorded which). Both conserved end residues are part of each CDR3. Fields, in order: V gene, J gene, CDR3 protein.

V: TRBV5-4
J: TRBJ2-5
CDR3: CASSLSSRGGLETQYF

V: TRBV27
J: TRBJ2-7
CDR3: CASSSARGWDEQYF

V: TRBV7-2
J: TRBJ1-3
CDR3: CASSPQAGNTIYF

V: TRBV20-1
J: TRBJ2-1
CDR3: CSAARRTNEQFF

V: TRBV10-3
J: TRBJ2-5
CDR3: CAISESSEETQYF

V: TRBV4-3
J: TRBJ1-4
CDR3: CASSQDLSSNEKLFF

V: TRBV12-3/TRBV12-4
J: TRBJ2-2
CDR3: CASTPGLAGGQTEELFF

V: TRBV5-1
J: TRBJ2-2
CDR3: CASSLAVRGGGELFF

V: TRBV5-1
J: TRBJ2-6
CDR3: CASSSDRGGANVLTF

V: TRBV7-2
J: TRBJ2-1
CDR3: CASSLSGRVGNEQFF

V: TRBV20-1
J: TRBJ2-2
CDR3: CSARDFGGGATGELFF

V: TRBV2
J: TRBJ2-3
CDR3: CASSYRQGAADTQYF

V: TRBV2
J: TRBJ1-2
CDR3: CASSEPQGYGYTF

V: TRBV29-1
J: TRBJ2-3
CDR3: CSVVSRDRGTDTQYF

V: TRBV29-1
J: TRBJ2-7
CDR3: CSGGGTGHYEQYF

V: TRBV10-3
J: TRBJ1-1
CDR3: CAISTRQAKNREAFF

V: TRBV5-1
J: TRBJ2-5
CDR3: CASSSSRAYQETQYF

V: TRBV12-3/TRBV12-4
J: TRBJ2-2
CDR3: CASSFMPLEVTGELFF

V: TRBV12-3/TRBV12-4
J: TRBJ1-4
CDR3: CASSPLIGASNEKLFF

V: TRBV11-2
J: TRBJ2-7
CDR3: CASSLEGTGSWSGFYEQYF

V: TRBV30
J: TRBJ1-5
CDR3: CAWSTDRVNQPQHF

V: TRBV7-9
J: TRBJ2-7
CDR3: CASSLSPQGLDEQYF

V: TRBV7-6
J: TRBJ1-4
CDR3: CASSLVSAGEKLFF

V: TRBV30
J: TRBJ2-1
CDR3: CAWSTGTRGNEQFF

V: TRBV3-1
J: TRBJ2-2
CDR3: CASSRTSGYTGELFF

V: TRBV5-5
J: TRBJ2-2
CDR3: CASSLVLRANTGELFF

V: TRBV28
J: TRBJ2-3
CDR3: CASQNRGTDTQYF

V: TRBV20-1
J: TRBJ2-7
CDR3: CSGLGASEQYF

V: TRBV5-4
J: TRBJ2-5
CDR3: CASSLELAGRAETQYF

V: TRBV6-1
J: TRBJ1-5
CDR3: CASSTPGLNQPQHF

V: TRBV5-1
J: TRBJ2-7
CDR3: CASRSGTSAYEQYF